This T cell receptor beta chain was recorded in a study of OX40 agonist ivuxolimab in advanced cancers. Background on the study: Patients treated during dose escalation were battling hepatocellular carcinoma, melanoma, renal cell or head and neck cancer. A male proportion of under 90% was recorded, with mean age roughly 62 years and range roughly 20 to 90.

Profiling relied on immunoSEQ multiplex PCR, and the TCRdb table lists in-frame clones only, not all of them. The data show 50,000 or so clones, 70% to 80% seen once. A single count supports this clone. Its specificity is unknown. General study results and limits: Partial responders dosed at 0.1-3.0 mg/kg displayed clonal expansion ranking among the lowest.

Germline V gives CDR1 SGHNT, CDR2 YYREEE (reference sequence). Losses at the gene ends were 4 bases for V and 8 bases for J; bases not matched to a gene: 15. The CDR3 has 16 amino acids. The specimen was CD4+ or CD8+ T cells sorted from blood, collected in a trial of the OX40 agonist ivuxolimab. This chain joins TRBV5-4 and TRBJ1-2, with 9 bases fitting TRBD1. This receptor was identified in an adult with an advanced solid tumor such as melanoma, head and neck, liver or kidney cancer. CDR3 sequence reads: CASSKGGDRDERGYTF. The CDR3 nucleotides are TGTGCCAGCAGCAAAGGGGGGGACAGGGATGAGCGAGGCTACACCTTC.